This TCR beta chain was sequenced for a study of blood T cell repertoires in COVID-19. Across the whole study: Sources were T cells, B-cell-depleted T cells, or PBMCs; the material itself was cDNA or gDNA.

The CDR3 spans 18 residues. Germline values: CDR1 SGDLS, CDR2 YYNGEE. J was trimmed by 2 bases and V by 0 bases; bases with no gene match: 4. TCRdb's copy holds only in-frame clones and misses some; the assay was immunoSEQ multiplex PCR. The sample lists about 190,000 clones, 90% occurring once. What was sequenced was peripheral blood. The TCR sequence derives from a man in his fifties or sixties with acute or convalescent COVID-19. The rearrangement uses TRBV9 and TRBJ2-3; 15 bases fit TRBD2. Here the CDR3 reads CASSVEGLAGGNTDTQYF. CDR3 bases: TGTGCCAGCAGCGTAGAGGGACTAGCGGGAGGAAACACAGATACGCAGTATTTT.